This T cell receptor (beta chain) was identified during a study of T cell responses to AZD1222 COVID-19 vaccine. Across the whole study: Some second doses came at about 4 weeks and others at about 12 weeks; these were pooled. Points from the study as a whole: Among the donors, most were white British and more were female, and clonal diversity was possibly underestimated. Baseline seropositives among AZD1222 recipients totaled only six or seven. Epitopes outside B.1.351 and B.1.1.7 mutated regions reportedly drew nearly half of spike TCRs.

The repertoire was sequenced with immunoSEQ multiplex PCR; TCRdb's copy has only in-frame clones and lacks some. The profile shows around 170,000 clones, about nine tenths of them singletons. Deletions cut 2 bases from V and 3 bases from J, with 6 bases between. The CDR3 extends over 13 amino acids. The germline V gene encodes CDR1 MNHNY and CDR2 SVGAGI (reference sequence). As concerns this clone: The antigen is unknown.

The material was peripheral blood, obtained on day 0 of AZD1222 vaccination. The J gene is TRBJ2-3, the V gene TRBV6-6; D is ambiguous. This TCR derives from an adult in good health. CDR3 amino acids: CASSYRITDTQYF. The CDR3 DNA sequence: TGTGCCAGCAGTTACAGGATAACAGATACGCAGTATTTT.